Listed below are T cell receptor beta chains from one sample, sequenced in a study of neoadjuvant anti-PD-1 for oral cavity cancer. TCRdb's table, derived via immunoSEQ multiplex PCR, lists solely in-frame clones and lacks some. The top ten hold 2% to 3% of the sample, which has around 17,000 clones, 65% seen once. This sample comprised PBMCs, obtained before nivolumab (anti-PD-1) treatment. These receptors all stem from a person between 40 and 80 years old with oral cavity squamous cell carcinoma. Each CDR3 is given with its conserved first and last residue. Fields, in order: V gene, clone size, D gene, J gene, CDR3 protein, CDR3 DNA. A D gene is named only where the DNA matches it firmly. Clone sizes are given selectively: once, few, many, or a class where the clone is expanded.

>TRBV29-1|NA|TRBD1|TRBJ2-3
CSTDRGTDTQYF
TGCAGCACAGACAGGGGGACCGATACGCAGTATTTT
>TRBV6-1|NA|NA|TRBJ2-7
CASSERLQYF
TGTGCCAGCAGTGAAAGGCTTCAGTACTTC
>TRBV7-3|NA|NA|TRBJ2-7
CASSYRVGGEQYF
TGTGCCAGCAGCTACAGGGTAGGAGGCGAGCAGTACTTC
>TRBV27|few|NA|TRBJ1-1
CASRQLATMNTEAFF
TGTGCCAGCCGCCAGCTGGCAACTATGAACACTGAAGCTTTCTTT
>TRBV2|NA|NA|TRBJ2-7
CASSAGGISYEQYF
TGTGCCAGCAGTGCGGGGGGCATTTCCTACGAGCAGTACTTC
>TRBV6-6|NA|TRBD2|TRBJ2-7
CASSYVRERYEQYF
TGTGCCAGCAGTTACGTGCGGGAGAGGTACGAGCAGTACTTC
>TRBV9|NA|TRBD2|TRBJ2-1
CASSAWTSANGNNEQFF
TGTGCCAGCAGCGCGTGGACTAGCGCGAATGGTAACAATGAGCAGTTCTTC
>TRBV6-5|NA|NA|TRBJ2-1
CASSYSKGGLDNEQFF
TGTGCCAGCAGTTACTCGAAGGGAGGACTTGACAATGAGCAGTTCTTC
>TRBV6-1|NA|NA|TRBJ1-4
CASIPTHTNEKLFF
TGTGCCAGCATCCCGACACATACTAATGAAAAACTGTTTTTT
>TRBV6-1|NA|NA|TRBJ1-2
CTSSERSGGYTF
TGTACCAGCAGTGAAAGAAGTGGTGGCTACACCTTC
>TRBV10-1|NA|NA|TRBJ2-3
CASSESGGSSTDTQYF
TGCGCCAGCAGTGAGTCTGGGGGGAGCAGCACAGATACGCAGTATTTT
>TRBV19|few|NA|TRBJ2-7
CASSISGNSYEQYF
TGTGCCAGTAGTATATCCGGGAACTCCTACGAGCAGTACTTC
>TRBV10-3|few|TRBD1|TRBJ1-1
CATGTASTEAFF
TGTGCCACGGGGACAGCGAGCACTGAAGCTTTCTTT
>TRBV5-1|NA|TRBD2|TRBJ2-1
CASSELAGGTGNEQFF
TGCGCCAGCAGCGAACTAGCGGGAGGGACGGGTAATGAGCAGTTCTTC
>TRBV14|NA|NA|TRBJ2-2
CASSQVAGTGELFF
TGTGCCAGCAGCCAAGTTGCGGGAACCGGGGAGCTGTTTTTT
>TRBV6-5|NA|NA|TRBJ2-7
CASSYSREPYYEQYF
TGTGCCAGCAGTTACTCACGGGAGCCCTACTACGAGCAGTACTTC
>TRBV27|few|TRBD2|TRBJ2-7
CASSLGRSGRDYEQYF
TGTGCCAGCAGTTTAGGCCGTAGCGGGAGGGACTACGAGCAGTACTTC
>TRBV20-1|NA|NA|TRBJ2-7
CSARDPYEQYF
TGCAGTGCTAGAGATCCCTACGAGCAGTACTTC
>TRBV6-5|once|TRBD2|TRBJ2-3
CASSYRGGSTDTQYF
TGTGCCAGCAGTTATAGGGGCGGGAGTACAGATACGCAGTATTTT
>TRBV19|NA|NA|TRBJ1-1
CASSIDPAPNTEAFF
TGTGCCAGTAGTATAGATCCGGCTCCAAACACTGAAGCTTTCTTT
>TRBV7-7|few|NA|TRBJ2-2
CASSLEPGGELFF
TGTGCTAGCAGCTTAGAACCGGGCGGGGAGCTGTTTTTT
>TRBV7-7|NA|TRBD2|TRBJ2-1
CASSSGLAEYNEQFF
TGTGCTAGCAGCTCTGGACTAGCGGAGTACAATGAGCAGTTCTTC
>TRBV15|once|NA|TRBJ2-5
CATSRDRGSGYQETQYF
TGTGCCACCAGCAGAGATCGGGGTAGCGGATACCAAGAGACCCAGTACTTC
>TRBV6-5|once|TRBD1|TRBJ1-2
CASSSTRGQWSNGYTF
TGTGCCAGCAGTTCCACACGGGGACAGTGGTCGAATGGCTACACCTTC
>TRBV2|NA|NA|TRBJ1-4
CASNGQGMGSEKLFF
TGTGCCAGCAACGGGCAGGGAATGGGAAGTGAAAAACTGTTTTTT
>TRBV5-6|NA|TRBD2|TRBJ2-5
CASSLAGGDETQYF
TGTGCCAGCAGCCTAGCGGGAGGGGATGAGACCCAGTACTTC
>TRBV7-3|NA|NA|TRBJ2-1
CASSLSLGDSYNEQFF
TGTGCCAGCAGCTTATCACTGGGGGATTCCTACAATGAGCAGTTCTTC
>TRBV2|NA|NA|TRBJ2-5
CATPRPGGETQYF
TGTGCCACCCCCCGGCCAGGAGGCGAGACCCAGTACTTC
>TRBV19|NA|TRBD1|TRBJ2-7
CASSVQTGRNDEQYF
TGTGCCAGTAGTGTCCAGACAGGGCGGAATGACGAGCAGTACTTC
>TRBV7-9|few|NA|TRBJ2-3
CASSTGVDTQYF
TGTGCCAGCAGTACAGGCGTAGATACGCAGTATTTT
>TRBV11-2|NA|NA|TRBJ1-1
CASSATGHTNTEAFF
TGTGCCAGCAGCGCTACGGGACATACGAACACTGAAGCTTTCTTT
>TRBV5-6|NA|NA|TRBJ1-3
CASSTGLSGNTIYF
TGTGCCAGCAGTACGGGGCTTTCTGGAAACACCATATATTTT
>TRBV29-1|NA|TRBD1|TRBJ2-1
CSVPGQGGLIYEQFF
TGCAGCGTTCCGGGACAGGGGGGCCTTATATATGAGCAGTTCTTC
>TRBV6-5|few|NA|TRBJ2-7
CASTDRSLSEQYF
TGTGCCAGCACCGACAGGTCCCTTAGCGAGCAGTACTTC